This entry features one T cell receptor (beta chain) sequence. No antigen is known for it. Profiling relied on immunoSEQ multiplex PCR, and the TCRdb table lists in-frame clones only, not all of them. This sample has about 85,000 clones; around nine tenths occur once, and the top ten carry about 20%. With V trimmed by 4 bases and J by 4 bases, 7 bases remained unmatched. Looked up from germline, CDR1 is MNHNS and CDR2 is SASEGT. CDR3 length equals 15 residues. This entry is derived from a study of identifying expanded T cells in peripheral blood. Collection occurred without any documented infections or immune events in donors. Overall study results and limits: Technical replicates showed roughly 1.2 changed clones; two weeks approximately 15; four weeks 19. Across healthy donors, higher total template counts meant significantly greater roughly two-week count variance.

This clonotype was obtained from a person aged 18 to 70 in good health. The sample consisted of blood. This chain connects TRBV6-1 to TRBJ1-5; the match to TRBD1 covers 7 bases. The CDR3 here is CASSVRQGGNQPQHF. CDR3 DNA sequence: TGTGCCAGCAGTGTTAGACAGGGAGGAAATCAGCCCCAGCATTTT.